This is a list of T cell receptor beta chains from one sample in a study of chemoradiotherapy in HPV16-positive cancers. The protocol was immunoSEQ multiplex PCR, while the TCRdb copy is restricted to in-frame clones and leaves out a portion. The sample has approximately 8,400 clones, more than 75% seen once. Sample collection was performed from a patient who underwent chemoradiotherapy. The origin of the receptors is a human donor with HPV-associated anogenital cancer. Both conserved end residues are part of each CDR3. Fields, in order: J gene, clone size, V gene, D gene, CDR3 DNA, CDR3 protein. A D gene is named only where the DNA matches it firmly. Clone size is shown for a subset of rows, as once, few, many or a class of expanded clone.

TRBJ2-5 | - | TRBV29-1 | TRBD2 | TGCAGCGCCGGTGGACTAGCGGTTCGGGAGACCCAGTACTTC | CSAGGLAVRETQYF
TRBJ2-2 | few | TRBV6-4 | - | TGTGCCAGCAGTGACTCGGAGAGGGCAGGGCACGGGGAGCTGTTTTTT | CASSDSERAGHGELFF
TRBJ2-5 | - | TRBV7-9 | - | TGTGCCAGCAGCCTAAGACGGACCCAAGAGACCCAGTACTTC | CASSLRRTQETQYF
TRBJ1-5 | - | TRBV28 | - | TGTGCCACCCGGGCCTCCAATCAGCCCCAGCATTTT | CATRASNQPQHF
TRBJ1-2 | - | TRBV15 | - | TGTGCCACCAGCAGAGATCGGGCAGGGGTTGGCTACACCTTC | CATSRDRAGVGYTF
TRBJ2-1 | - | TRBV11-3 | - | TGTGCCAGCAGTTGGACAGTTTACAATGAGCAGTTCTTC | CASSWTVYNEQFF
TRBJ2-4 | - | TRBV4-1 | TRBD1 | TGCGCCAGCAGCCAAGATCTGGGGACAGCAGCCAAAAACATTCAGTACTTC | CASSQDLGTAAKNIQYF
TRBJ1-5 | - | TRBV6-1 | TRBD1 | TGTGCCAGCAGTGACCTGGGACAGGGGGGCCAGCCCCAGCATTTT | CASSDLGQGGQPQHF
TRBJ1-5 | - | TRBV27 | TRBD1 | TGTGCCAGCAGAAGACAGGGTTCGGGCAATCAGCCCCAGCATTTT | CASRRQGSGNQPQHF
TRBJ1-2 | - | TRBV19 | TRBD1 | TGTGCCAGTAGCAGGGACAGGGGGCAACTAGGCTACACCTTC | CASSRDRGQLGYTF
TRBJ1-4 | once | TRBV5-6 | TRBD1 | TGTGCCAGCAGCTTCGGACAGGATGCAACTAATGAAAAACTGTTTTTT | CASSFGQDATNEKLFF
TRBJ2-1 | - | TRBV10-3 | - | TGTGCCATCAGTGGGGACCCTACGGGAGTGAATGAGCAGTTCTTC | CAISGDPTGVNEQFF
TRBJ2-3 | few | TRBV2 | - | TGTGCCAGCAGGAGGACCTTCACAGATACGCAGTATTTT | CASRRTFTDTQYF
TRBJ1-2 | - | TRBV28 | TRBD1 | TGTGCCAGCAGTTTATTCGGGGGGACAGGGGGCGGTCGGTATGGCTACACCTTC | CASSLFGGTGGGRYGYTF
TRBJ2-5 | - | TRBV29-1 | - | TGCAGCGTTACCAAAGGGGGACCGGAGACCCAGTACTTC | CSVTKGGPETQYF
TRBJ2-7 | - | TRBV7-9 | - | TGTGCCAGCAGCTTAGTGCAGACCTCCCACGAGCAGTACTTC | CASSLVQTSHEQYF
TRBJ2-1 | - | TRBV5-1 | TRBD2 | TGCGCCAGCAGCTTGGGAGGCCTAGCGGAGGGTGGTGAGCAGTTCTTC | CASSLGGLAEGGEQFF
TRBJ2-3 | - | TRBV7-9 | TRBD2 | TGTGCCAGCAGCGCCCAAGCGGGAGGGCGGGGAGATACGCAGTATTTT | CASSAQAGGRGDTQYF
TRBJ1-4 | - | TRBV10-2 | - | TGCGCCAGCAGTGAGTCGTCAGGGGAAACCGCAACTAATGAAAAACTGTTTTTT | CASSESSGETATNEKLFF
TRBJ2-7 | - | TRBV2 | - | TGTGCCAGCACCATGGACGGATTCTACGAGCAGTACTTC | CASTMDGFYEQYF
TRBJ2-1 | once | TRBV27 | TRBD2 | TGTGCCAGCAGTTTAATCGGTCTAGCGGGCGACAATGAGCAGTTCTTC | CASSLIGLAGDNEQFF
TRBJ1-2 | - | TRBV6-5 | TRBD1 | TGTGCCAGCAGCCGGGACAGGGTCTATGGCTACACCTTC | CASSRDRVYGYTF
TRBJ2-7 | - | TRBV5-1 | - | TGCGCCAGCAGCTTAACGGGCGGACTCTACGAGCAGTACTTC | CASSLTGGLYEQYF
TRBJ1-2 | - | TRBV5-4 | - | TGTGCCAGCAGCTTGTATGCCCAGGATCTCTATGGCTACACCTTC | CASSLYAQDLYGYTF
TRBJ1-2 | - | TRBV11-2 | TRBD1 | TGTGCCAGCGGAGGCCCAGGACAGGAGGGGGGCTACACCTTC | CASGGPGQEGGYTF
TRBJ1-4 | - | TRBV12-5 | - | TGTGCTAGTGGGGAACAGGGTTACGAAAAACTGTTTTTT | CASGEQGYEKLFF
TRBJ1-6 | - | TRBV2 | TRBD1 | TGTGCCAGCAGTCATGACAGGGCGGCTAATAATTCACCCCTCCACTTT | CASSHDRAANNSPLHF
TRBJ1-6 | - | TRBV5-6 | - | TGTGCCAGCAGCCGCCGGGGGACTAGCTCCTATAATTCACCCCTCCACTTT | CASSRRGTSSYNSPLHF
TRBJ2-1 | - | TRBV27 | - | TGTGCCAGCAGTTTTGGGCGAGGCGATGAGCAGTTCTTC | CASSFGRGDEQFF
TRBJ1-1 | - | TRBV6-5 | - | TGTGCCAGCAGCTCCCCGGGCACTGAAGCTTTCTTT | CASSSPGTEAFF
TRBJ2-7 | few | TRBV7-6 | TRBD1 | TGTGCCAGCAGCCAACAGGGGGCGGACGAGCAGTACTTC | CASSQQGADEQYF
TRBJ2-1 | once | TRBV30 | TRBD1 | TGTGCCTGGAGTACCTTTTCCGGGACAGGGAAAAATGAGCAGTTCTTC | CAWSTFSGTGKNEQFF
TRBJ1-2 | - | TRBV5-5 | - | TGTGCCAGCAACTTAAACGGATTTTCGAACTATGGCTACACCTTC | CASNLNGFSNYGYTF
TRBJ1-2 | few | TRBV5-1 | - | TGCGCCAGCAGCTTGGAGCCAGGGGCTAACTATGGCTACACCTTC | CASSLEPGANYGYTF
TRBJ1-4 | once | TRBV6-1 | - | TGTGCCAGCAAGGCAACTAATGAAAAACTGTTTTTT | CASKATNEKLFF
TRBJ2-2 | - | TRBV29-1 | - | TGCAGCGTTGCATGGCCCGGGGAGCTGTTTTTT | CSVAWPGELFF
TRBJ1-1 | - | TRBV7-2 | - | TGTGCCAGCAGCGCAACAGGGAGGGTACTGAACACTGAAGCTTTCTTT | CASSATGRVLNTEAFF
TRBJ2-5 | - | TRBV7-6 | TRBD2 | TGTGCCAGCAGCTCCGTCGAGCGGGGTACGGGAGAGACCCAGTACTTC | CASSSVERGTGETQYF
TRBJ1-5 | - | TRBV9 | TRBD1 | TGTGCCAGCAGCCCCGGACAGGGGGCAAAGCAGCCCCAGCATTTT | CASSPGQGAKQPQHF
TRBJ1-6 | - | TRBV28 | - | TGTGCCAGCAGTTTAGGTCGGCAGGGTAGTAATAATTCACCCCTCCACTTT | CASSLGRQGSNNSPLHF
TRBJ2-1 | - | TRBV15 | - | TGTGCCACCAGCAGATCCCTCGGGGATCCCCTAAACAATGAGCAGTTCTTC | CATSRSLGDPLNNEQFF